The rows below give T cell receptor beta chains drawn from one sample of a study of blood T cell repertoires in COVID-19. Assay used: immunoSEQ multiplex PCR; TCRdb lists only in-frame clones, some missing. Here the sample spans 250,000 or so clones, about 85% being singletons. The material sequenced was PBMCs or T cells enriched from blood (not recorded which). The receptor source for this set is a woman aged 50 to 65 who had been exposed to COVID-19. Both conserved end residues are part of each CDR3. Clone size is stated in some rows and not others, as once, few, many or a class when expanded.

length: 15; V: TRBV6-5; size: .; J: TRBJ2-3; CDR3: CATPRRGGRTDTQYF
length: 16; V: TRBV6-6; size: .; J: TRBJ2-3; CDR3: CASSYASGGATDTQYF
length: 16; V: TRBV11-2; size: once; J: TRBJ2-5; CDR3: CASSLGPGTAQETQYF
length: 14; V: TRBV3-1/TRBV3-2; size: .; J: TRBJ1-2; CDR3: CASSLLSGTYGYTF
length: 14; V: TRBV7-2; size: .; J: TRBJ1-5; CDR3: CASSLDRGSQPQHF
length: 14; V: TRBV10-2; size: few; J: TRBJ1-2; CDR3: CASSIRQGFYGYTF
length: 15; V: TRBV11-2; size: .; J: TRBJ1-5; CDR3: CASSRTGSPNQPQHF
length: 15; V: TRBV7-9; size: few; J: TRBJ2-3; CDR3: CASSLEGGHTDTQYF
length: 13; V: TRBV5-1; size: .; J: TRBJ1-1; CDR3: CASSLGADTEAFF
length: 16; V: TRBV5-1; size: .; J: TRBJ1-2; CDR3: CASSLDGTYLNYGYTF
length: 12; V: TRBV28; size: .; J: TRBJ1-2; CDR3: CASSSRGRGYTF
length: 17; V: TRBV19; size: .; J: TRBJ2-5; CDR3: CASSMRRGTSGVETQYF
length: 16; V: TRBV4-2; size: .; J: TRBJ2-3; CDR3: CASSKSLAGGTDTQYF
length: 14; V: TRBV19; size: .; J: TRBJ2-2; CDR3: CASRGGLITGELFF
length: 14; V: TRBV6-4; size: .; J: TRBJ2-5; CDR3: CASSPGGGQETQYF
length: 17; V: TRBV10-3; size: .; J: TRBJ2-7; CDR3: CAISEISSGGAGYEQYF
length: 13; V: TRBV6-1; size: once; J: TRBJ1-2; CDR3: CASSEASRYGYTF
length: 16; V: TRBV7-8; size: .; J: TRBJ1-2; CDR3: CASSLVGGTADGGYTF
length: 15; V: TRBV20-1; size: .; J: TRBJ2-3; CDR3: CSASSLAESTDTQYF
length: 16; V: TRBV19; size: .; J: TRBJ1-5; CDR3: CASSPGQTTLNQPQHF
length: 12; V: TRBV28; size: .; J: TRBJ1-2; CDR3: CASSGAVYGYTF
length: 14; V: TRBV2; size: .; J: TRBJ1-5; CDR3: CASSGLRANQPQHF
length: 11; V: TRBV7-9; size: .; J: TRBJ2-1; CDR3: CASSFNNEQFF
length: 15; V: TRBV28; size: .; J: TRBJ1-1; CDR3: CASSLSIRGYTEAFF
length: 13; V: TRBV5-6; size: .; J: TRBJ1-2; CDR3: CASSHPGYDGYTF
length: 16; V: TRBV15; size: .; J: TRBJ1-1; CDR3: CATSRAPSEGNTEAFF
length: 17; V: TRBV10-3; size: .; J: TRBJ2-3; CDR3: CAIRSSQGPGVADTQYF
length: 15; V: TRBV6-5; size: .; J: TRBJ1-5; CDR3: CASTPMTGGGQPQHF
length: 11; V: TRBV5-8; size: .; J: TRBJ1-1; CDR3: CASGRRTEAFF
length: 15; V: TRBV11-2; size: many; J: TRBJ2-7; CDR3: CASSPLAGATYEQYF
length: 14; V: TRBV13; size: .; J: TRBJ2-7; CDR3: CASSLGLSLAEQYF
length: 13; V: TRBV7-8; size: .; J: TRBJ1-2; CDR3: CASSSGAGYGYTF
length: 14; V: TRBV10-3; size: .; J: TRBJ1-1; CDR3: CAISESQGAREAFF
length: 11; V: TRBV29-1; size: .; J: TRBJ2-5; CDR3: CSGTTGEAQYF
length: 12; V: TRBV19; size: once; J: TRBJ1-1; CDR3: CASSEANTEAFF
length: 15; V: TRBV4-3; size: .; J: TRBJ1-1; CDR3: CASSQATFEGAEAFF
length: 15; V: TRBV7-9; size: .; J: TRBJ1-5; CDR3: CASSSGTGAYQPQHF
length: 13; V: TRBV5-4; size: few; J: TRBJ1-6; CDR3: CASSLDGLVPLHF
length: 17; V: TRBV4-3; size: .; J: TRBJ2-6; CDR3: CASSQDSRGHGANVLTF
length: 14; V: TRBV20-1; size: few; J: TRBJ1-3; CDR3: CSASSRALGDTIYF
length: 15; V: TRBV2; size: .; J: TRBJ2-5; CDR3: CASSETSGVGETQYF
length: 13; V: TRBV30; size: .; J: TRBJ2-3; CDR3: CAWSAETTDTQYF
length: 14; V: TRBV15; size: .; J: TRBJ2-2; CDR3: CATSRGGNTGELFF
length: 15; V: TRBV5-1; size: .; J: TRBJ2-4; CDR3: CASSLGTGRERTEYF
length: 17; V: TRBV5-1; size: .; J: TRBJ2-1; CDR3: CASSFVQGDFLANEQFF
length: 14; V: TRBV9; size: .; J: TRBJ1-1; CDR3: CASSVGGQKTEAFF
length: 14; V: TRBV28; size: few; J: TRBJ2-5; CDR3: CASSTTDGKETQYF
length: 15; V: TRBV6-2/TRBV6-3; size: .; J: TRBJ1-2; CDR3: CASSWGQPRNYGYTF
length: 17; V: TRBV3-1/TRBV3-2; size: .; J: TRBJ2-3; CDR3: CASSHGGLASVTDTQYF
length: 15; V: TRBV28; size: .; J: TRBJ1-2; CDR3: CASSIPGTRGNGYTF
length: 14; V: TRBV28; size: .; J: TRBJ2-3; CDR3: CAIGTSGVADTQYF
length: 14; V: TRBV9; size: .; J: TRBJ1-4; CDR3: CASSVGDPNEKLFF
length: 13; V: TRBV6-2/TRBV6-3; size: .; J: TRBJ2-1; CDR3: CASSYSQGYEQFF
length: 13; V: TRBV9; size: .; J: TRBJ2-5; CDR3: CASSGPGLETQYF
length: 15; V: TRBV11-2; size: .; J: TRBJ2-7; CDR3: CASSLNPESSYEQYF
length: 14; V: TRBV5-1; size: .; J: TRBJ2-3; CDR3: CASRTPRGTDTQYF
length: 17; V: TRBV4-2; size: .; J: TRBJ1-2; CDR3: CASSQTAPYRDRVDYTF